This is a list of T cell receptor beta chains from one sample in a study of beta chain features in type 1 diabetes. Generated by immunoSEQ multiplex PCR, the TCRdb table keeps only in-frame clones and is missing some. The sample has fewer than 18,000 clones; roughly four fifths are singletons. The specimen sequenced was stem cell memory CD4+ T cells from blood. These receptors all come from a woman aged 18-29 years with type 1 diabetes. CDR3s include the opening cysteine and the closing phenylalanine or tryptophan. The order of the fields is J gene, V gene, CDR3 protein.

J gene: TRBJ1-2
V gene: TRBV11-3
CDR3 protein: CASSLVAAGGYYGYTF

J gene: TRBJ2-1
V gene: TRBV7-2
CDR3 protein: CASSSAQRGYNEQFF

J gene: TRBJ2-7
V gene: TRBV28
CDR3 protein: CASRNLRFGTGGSYEQYF

J gene: TRBJ2-3
V gene: TRBV27
CDR3 protein: CASRRTRADTQYF

J gene: TRBJ2-3
V gene: TRBV7-2
CDR3 protein: CASNQGGMVDTQYF

J gene: TRBJ2-5
V gene: TRBV9
CDR3 protein: CASSVTSGPQETQYF

J gene: TRBJ2-3
V gene: TRBV2
CDR3 protein: CASSASAGTGSTDTQYF

J gene: TRBJ2-1
V gene: TRBV19
CDR3 protein: CASSIRGKRGDSYNEQFF

J gene: TRBJ2-3
V gene: TRBV30
CDR3 protein: CAWSATRGDTQYF

J gene: TRBJ1-2
V gene: TRBV7-3
CDR3 protein: CASSPTTFRSRHYGYTF